This T cell receptor (beta chain) came from a study of identical twins. TCRdb analysed the 5' RACE reads with MiXCR anew, one entry per CDR3 protein. The top ten clones hold approximately 0.52% of a sample with some 570,000 distinct CDR3 sequences, 20% to 25% of them seen once. The CDR3 length is 12 residues. CDR1 is DFQATT and CDR2 is SNEGSKA in the germline V gene (reference sequence). This sample also belongs to another study, concerning yellow fever vaccine responses in identical twins.

The sequenced sample consisted of CD4+ T cells sorted from blood. The sequence came from a woman aged 18-29 years in good health. This chain connects TRBV20-1 to TRBJ2-3, with D perhaps TRBD1 or TRBD2 (6 bases each). The CDR3 sequence is CSAVSGADTQYF. In nucleotides, the CDR3 is TGCAGCGCGGTCTCGGGGGCTGATACGCAGTATTTT.